Listed below are T cell receptor beta chains from one sample, sequenced in a study of regulatory T cells. Measured with immunoSEQ multiplex PCR; TCRdb has only the in-frame clones, and not every one. Seen here are about 17,000 clones, about 79% observed once, and the top ten hold more than 7%. Sample: conventional CD4+ T cells sorted from blood. Receptors were obtained from a person aged 30-39 years with CD3G deficiency. CDR3s include the opening cysteine and the closing phenylalanine or tryptophan.

TRBV6-4	TRBJ1-4	CASSREGKLFF
TRBV7-9	TRBJ2-5	CASSLGPGAGEQYF
TRBV19	TRBJ2-2	CASTPGRNTGELFF
TRBV28	TRBJ1-1	CASRHDLATEAFF
TRBV5-1	TRBJ2-7	CASSRGDSYEQYF
TRBV6-1	TRBJ1-2	CASRGQGNYGYTF
TRBV11-2	TRBJ1-6	CASSSGTAYNSPLHF
TRBV5-1	TRBJ1-2	CASSSGTGQYRGYTF
TRBV6-1	TRBJ2-5	CASSEGYRETQYF
TRBV6-6	TRBJ1-2	CASSPGAFYGYTF
TRBV19	TRBJ1-1	CASSQARGYEAFF
TRBV6-5	TRBJ2-1	CASSRTDYNEQFF
TRBV6-1	TRBJ1-1	CASSPIGGRGEAFF
TRBV28	TRBJ2-1	CASSSMGQGGNEQFF
TRBV28	TRBJ2-7	CASSTGTYEQYF
TRBV6-1	TRBJ2-7	CASSEPHTSGRARYEQYF
TRBV6-1	TRBJ1-6	CASSPGLEDSPLHF
TRBV6-1	TRBJ1-2	CTSSWTGARGYTF
TRBV7-8	TRBJ2-1	CASSPTGQGAYEQFF
TRBV6-6	TRBJ2-5	CAAGGSGGGETQYF
TRBV7-8	TRBJ2-1	CASSLAGGQGKNEQFF
TRBV11-2	TRBJ2-3	CASSPSGRAADTQYF
TRBV7-2	TRBJ2-2	CASSRDSNTGELFF
TRBV5-1	TRBJ1-2	CASSFDGYGYTF
TRBV20-1	TRBJ2-3	CSATRADTQYF
TRBV5-1	TRBJ1-2	CASSLGTGYGYTF